Sequencing of this TCR beta chain was carried out in a study of blood T cells in healthy people across ages. Study-wide points: A strong correlation was seen between TCR beta diversity and naive T cell percentage. A roughly linear age-dependent decrease characterized TCR beta diversity per million T cells.

Comments on this clonotype: What it recognizes is unknown.

The CDR3 is made up of 14 amino acids. Then a second PCR, running about 6 to 12 cycles, was carried out with a sample-barcoded 5' primer and a J-beta primer mix. TCRdb reprocessed the 5' RACE reads via MiXCR and lists one record per CDR3 protein. The sample includes around 650,000 distinct CDR3 sequences, over 40% of them seen just once. The chain uses TRBV12-3 or TRBV12-4 and TRBJ2-4; D unresolved. The J call could be wrong; TRBJ2-7 is a better fit for the DNA end. Sample: blood. The receptor was derived from a man older than 75 in good health. The CDR3 bases are TGTGCCAGCAGTGTCCCCGGGCTACTCTACGAGCAGTACTTC. Encoded protein: CASSVPGLLYEQYF.